This TCR beta chain was captured by sequencing in a study of memory CD4+ T cells and cytomegalovirus serostatus. The sort gate was single viable CD3+CD4+CD8-CD45RO+ cells for memory CD4+ T cells. The CDR3 runs to 13 residues. CDR1 MDHEN and CDR2 SYDVKM come from the germline V gene. V dropped 7 bases and J dropped 4 bases, with 11 bases sitting between them. Original methodology: Out-of-frame sequences were removed, leaving 2,204,828 distinct TCRbeta sequences. Sequencing was performed with immunoSEQ multiplex PCR; in TCRdb, only in-frame clones are kept and a portion is missing. V, J and clone size are those of that table, while D and trimming were read from the DNA. The table has 50,000 to 60,000 clones, about 80% seen once.

The TCR was taken from an adult in good health and CMV-seropositive. Sequenced input: memory CD4+ T cells from blood. The chain employs TRBV28 and TRBJ2-1, with a tentative D call TRBD2 (6 bases). The CDR3, as DNA: TGTGCCAGCACTCGTAGCGGATACAATGAGCAGTTCTTC. Translation: CASTRSGYNEQFF.